These T cell receptor beta chains were read from a single sample in a study of beta chain features in type 1 diabetes. The repertoire was sequenced with immunoSEQ multiplex PCR; TCRdb's copy has only in-frame clones and lacks some. The sample gives about 230,000 clones, under 20% of which show up once; about 0.085% is in the top ten. Material: naive CD4+ T cells from blood. These receptors all stem from a man younger than 40 with type 1 diabetes. CDR3s leave out the opening cysteine and the closing phenylalanine or tryptophan.

V gene	J gene	CDR3 protein
TRBV14	TRBJ2-7	ASSRRGWPGGYEQY
TRBV29-1	TRBJ2-5	SSYGGDETQY
TRBV7-2	TRBJ2-1	ASSTGTGAANEQF
TRBV30	TRBJ1-2	AWSVTGRGAGGYGYT
TRBV4-3	TRBJ1-2	ASSQRGRPLDGYT
TRBV13	TRBJ2-1	ASSYRTGGLAGFSYNEQF
TRBV30	TRBJ2-5	AWKGVGETQY
TRBV7-2	TRBJ2-3	ASSFGGTDTQY
TRBV10-3	TRBJ2-7	AISESFQVPYEQY
TRBV20-1	TRBJ2-1	SARWGDEQF
TRBV6-5	TRBJ2-1	ASSYDAWNEQF
TRBV5-4	TRBJ2-5	ATKGGEAETQY
TRBV20-1	TRBJ2-1	SADYNEQF
TRBV13	TRBJ2-7	ASSDQRRQY
TRBV15	TRBJ2-7	ATSRDRQGYEQY
TRBV9	TRBJ2-5	ASSFGLAAQETQY
TRBV27	TRBJ2-7	ASSIRASYEQY
TRBV29-1	TRBJ2-5	SVNPEWETQY
TRBV29-1	TRBJ1-2	SVKTGGYT
TRBV11-2	TRBJ2-1	ASSLQGYEQF
TRBV27	TRBJ2-5	ASRPSGGAETQY
TRBV30	TRBJ2-3	AIGLAGADTQY
TRBV7-8	TRBJ2-1	ASSLGPQGQF
TRBV30	TRBJ2-4	AWGGLNIQY
TRBV7-2	TRBJ2-1	ASSSTDREQF
TRBV28	TRBJ2-1	ASIIRDEQF
TRBV7-9	TRBJ2-1	ASSSWDRYHEQF